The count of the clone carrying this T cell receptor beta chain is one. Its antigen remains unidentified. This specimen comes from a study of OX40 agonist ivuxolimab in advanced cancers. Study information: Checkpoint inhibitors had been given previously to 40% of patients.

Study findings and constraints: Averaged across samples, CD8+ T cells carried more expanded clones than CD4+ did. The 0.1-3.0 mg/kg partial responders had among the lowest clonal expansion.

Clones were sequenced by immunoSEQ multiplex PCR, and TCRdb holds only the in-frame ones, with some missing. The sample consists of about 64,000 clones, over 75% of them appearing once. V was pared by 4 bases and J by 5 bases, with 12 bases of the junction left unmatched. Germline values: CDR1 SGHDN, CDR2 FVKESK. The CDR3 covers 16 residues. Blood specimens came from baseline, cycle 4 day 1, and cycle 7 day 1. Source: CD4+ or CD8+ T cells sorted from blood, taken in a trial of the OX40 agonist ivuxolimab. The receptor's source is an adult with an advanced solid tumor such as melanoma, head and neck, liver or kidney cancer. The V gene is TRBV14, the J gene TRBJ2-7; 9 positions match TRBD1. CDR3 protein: CASSRITGGFLNEQYF. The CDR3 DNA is TGTGCCAGCAGCCGTATTACAGGGGGCTTTCTGAACGAGCAGTACTTC.